The clone carrying this TCR beta chain came up once. Its target is unknown. This sample was included in a study of cytomegalovirus exposure and HLA in healthy donors. Background on the study: Among about 190 million T cells, an earlier analysis found 90 million to 130 million unique TCR beta sequences.

Whole-study findings and limits: A later analysis linked a missense DCLRE1C variant to TCR beta V- and J-gene trimming.

PCR amplification relied on 60 Vbeta primers (plus 13 Jbeta primers). Generated by immunoSEQ multiplex PCR, the TCRdb table keeps only in-frame clones and is missing some. This table holds around 160,000 clones, approximately 70% found once. The CDR3 totals 18 residues. Germline V gene lookup returns CDR1 SGHVS and CDR2 FQNEAQ. The V end lost 3 bases, the J end lost 4 bases, and 22 bases lay between the germline ends. The source is a woman between 18 and 29 years old in good health and CMV-seronegative. The sample consisted of PBMCs. V and J are TRBV7-8 and TRBJ1-5; D possibly corresponds to TRBD1 (6 bases). The CDR3 bases are TGTGCCAGCAGCTTCCGAATTTCGGCGACAGGTGTAAATCAGCCCCAGCATTTT. This sequence encodes CASSFRISATGVNQPQHF.